The TCR beta chain described here comes from a study of long-term antiretroviral therapy in people with HIV. Investigators performed immunoSEQ version v3.0 at survey level. The repertoire was sequenced with immunoSEQ multiplex PCR; TCRdb's copy has only in-frame clones and lacks some. The data hold tens of thousands of clones, with more than 85% observed a single time. This CDR3 has 16 residues. Unmatched junction bases numbered 5, after V lost 3 bases and J lost 3 bases. Germline loops: CDR1 SNHLY, CDR2 FYNNEI. Sample: unsorted PBMCs, taken 5.3 years after starting antiretroviral therapy. The rearrangement links TRBV2 to TRBJ2-7; 13 nucleotides align to TRBD2. This receptor was taken from a man aged 45-60 years with HIV. CDR3 in amino acids: CASSERGLAGFYEQYF. The CDR3 coding sequence is TGTGCCAGCAGTGAGAGGGGACTAGCGGGGTTCTACGAGCAGTACTTC.